Below are 20 T cell receptor beta chains sequenced from a single sample in a study of spatial heterogeneity in lung cancer. TCRdb analysed the 5' RACE reads with MiXCR anew, one entry per CDR3 protein. The table has more than 20,000 distinct CDR3 sequences, about 5% seen once; the top ten hold about 32%. Sample time point: sample taken at primary tumor resection. Tumor, nontumor lung or frozen PBMC supplied whole RNA, sequenced without sorting. The sample in question was PBMCs, obtained at surgery. The origin of the receptors is a male donor with early-stage non-small cell lung cancer.

Many counts were recorded for this clonotype. The rearrangement uses TRBV6-6 and TRBJ2-1, with D tentatively TRBD2 (6 bases). Germline values: CDR1 MNHNY, CDR2 SVGAGI (reference sequence). Trimming stripped 8 bases from V and 2 bases from J, with 10 bases between. The CDR3 extends over 13 amino acids. CDR3: CASFGGAYNEQFF. Written as DNA, the CDR3 is TGTGCCAGCTTCGGCGGGGCCTACAATGAGCAGTTCTTC.

This clonotype has at least ten counts. The V gene is TRBV7-9, the J gene TRBJ2-5, with TRBD2 as a possible D gene (6 bases). Deletions cut 4 bases from V and 6 bases from J, with 15 bases between. CDR3 length: 14 amino acids. Germline loops: CDR1 SEHNR, CDR2 FQNEAQ (reference sequence). For the CDR3, the DNA is TGTGCCAGCAGCTCGCCTAGCGTCGGGCAGACCCAGTACTTC. It yields the protein CASSSPSVGQTQYF.

In its sample, this clonotype was seen many times. The gene calls are TRBV25-1 and TRBJ2-7; D is perhaps TRBD1 (5 bases). The CDR3 totals 14 residues. Germline lookup yields CDR1 MGHDK and CDR2 SYGVNS. The V and J ends lost 2 bases and 6 bases respectively, with 14 bases between them. The CDR3 is CASSEPWLGAEQYF. CDR3 nucleotide sequence: TGTGCCAGCAGTGAACCGTGGCTTGGGGCCGAGCAGTACTTC.

This clonotype came up many times. V usage is TRBV11-2 and J usage is TRBJ1-3; 7 bases line up with TRBD1. Germline loops: CDR1 SGHAT, CDR2 FQNNGV. The V gene end was trimmed by 5 bases and the J gene end by 0 bases; junction bases not matched to a gene: 7. This CDR3 contains 16 residues. CDR3 amino acids: CASSPWTGLSGNTIYF. CDR3 DNA sequence: TGTGCCAGCAGCCCGTGGACAGGCCTCTCTGGAAACACCATATATTTT.

This clonotype came up many times. The chain combines TRBV14 with TRBJ1-6, with a tentative D call TRBD1 (6 bases). The CDR3 runs to 17 residues. Trimming took off 1 base at V and 0 bases at J, with 10 bases between the two ends. From germline, CDR1 is SGHDN and CDR2 FVKESK. CDR3 residues: CASSQADRSSYNSPLHF. The CDR3 DNA is TGTGCCAGCAGCCAAGCCGACAGGAGCTCCTATAATTCACCCCTCCACTTT.

This clonotype was observed at least ten times. The gene calls are TRBV7-2 and TRBJ2-5; 11 bases align to TRBD2. With 1 base clipped from V and 1 base from J, the junction kept 8 bases outside the gene matches. The CDR3 contains 18 residues. Germline assignment: CDR1 SGHTA and CDR2 FQGNSA. The CDR3 sequence is CASSLGSGGAGGQETQYF. The CDR3 region has the DNA TGTGCCAGCAGCTTAGGTAGCGGGGGGGCCGGGGGCCAAGAGACCCAGTACTTC. The complete variable domain, with remaining parts taken from reference TRBV7-2 and TRBJ2-5, reads GAGVSQSPSNKVTEKGKDVELRCDPISGHTALYWYRQSLGQGLEFLIYFQGNSAPDKSGLPSDRFSAERTGGSVSTLTIQRTQQEDSAVYLCASSLGSGGAGGQETQYFGPGTRLLVL.

This clonotype was observed at least ten times. The chain joins TRBV6-5 to TRBJ1-5; the D is unclear. Germline assignment: CDR1 MNHEY and CDR2 SVGAGI. The CDR3 length is 15 residues. The ends were cut back, 6 bases at V and 0 bases at J, with 12 bases in the middle. The CDR3 region has the DNA TGTGCCAGCAGCAGGAGTTTCAATAGCAATCAGCCCCAGCATTTT. Its protein product is CASSRSFNSNQPQHF.

This clonotype was picked up many times. The chain couples TRBV7-3 to TRBJ2-3; possibly TRBD2 for D (5 bases). The germline V gene encodes CDR1 SGHTA and CDR2 FQGTGA. This CDR3 region has 14 residues. V gave up 0 bases and J gave up 3 bases, with 7 bases separating them. The CDR3 region is CASSLTLATDTQYF. In DNA, the CDR3 is TGTGCCAGCAGCTTAACCCTAGCAACAGATACGCAGTATTTT.

Concerning this clonotype itself: One base away lies a much larger clone, so this may be a sequencing read error. The rearrangement links TRBV20-1 to TRBJ2-7; 9 bases are shared with TRBD1. The CDR3 has 14 residues. CDR1 and CDR2 from the germline V gene are DFQATT and SNEGSKA (reference sequence). The CDR3 region is CGASLQGARREQYF. DNA of the CDR3: TGCGGTGCTAGTCTACAGGGGGCGAGAAGGGAGCAGTACTTC.

This clonotype has just a few counts. The gene calls are TRBV9 and TRBJ2-2; 10 nucleotides agree with TRBD1. The trim removed 4 bases at V and 6 bases at J, leaving 9 bases unmatched. CDR1 SGDLS and CDR2 YYNGEE come from the germline V gene. The CDR3 runs to 16 residues. The CDR3: CASSFRGTGVPGELFF. The CDR3 nucleotides are TGTGCCAGCAGCTTCCGTGGGACAGGGGTCCCCGGGGAGCTGTTTTTT.

This clonotype was detected ten times or more. The chain uses TRBV5-4 and TRBJ2-1; 10 nucleotides agree with TRBD2. The CDR3 sequence is 16 residues long. J gave up 8 bases and V 0 bases, and 8 bases lay outside the gene matches. Germline V gene sequence: CDR1 SGHNT, CDR2 YYREEE (reference sequence). This CDR3 is CASSLAQRGGADEQFF. Here the CDR3 DNA reads TGTGCCAGCAGCTTGGCCCAGCGGGGGGGGGCCGATGAGCAGTTCTTC.

This clonotype was observed many times. The chain uses TRBV7-9 and TRBJ2-6, with 10 nucleotides matching TRBD2. This CDR3 is 16 amino acids long. The V gene end was trimmed by 5 bases and the J gene end by 0 bases; junction bases not matched to a gene: 1. Germline CDR1 SEHNR, CDR2 FQNEAQ (reference sequence). CDR3 in amino acids: CASSGLAVSGANVLTF. For the CDR3, the DNA is TGTGCCAGCAGCGGACTAGCGGTCTCTGGGGCCAACGTCCTGACTTTC.

This clonotype was seen many times. The chain couples TRBV20-1 to TRBJ1-2; D call uncertain. This CDR3 has 11 amino acids. Germline V gives CDR1 DFQATT, CDR2 SNEGSKA (reference sequence). V was clipped by 7 bases and J by 5 bases, with 11 bases between them. The CDR3 DNA sequence: TGCAGTGTTCAGCCCTTTTATGGCTACACCTTC. This codes for CSVQPFYGYTF.

The chain combines TRBV7-2 with TRBJ2-5; D remains ambiguous. CDR3 length equals 14 residues. CDR1 is SGHTA and CDR2 is FQGNSA in the germline V gene. V lost 2 bases to trimming and J lost 1 base, with 8 bases between them. The CDR3 spells CASSLQLVQETQYF. The CDR3 nucleotides read TGTGCCAGCAGCTTACAGCTAGTCCAAGAGACCCAGTACTTC.

The chain has TRBV19 and TRBJ1-2; D unresolved. The germline V and J ends were trimmed by 6 bases and 4 bases, with 12 bases remaining between them. CDR3 length equals 13 residues. Germline CDR1 and CDR2: LNHDA and SQIVND (reference sequence). The CDR3 sequence is CASSPSNGYGYTF. CDR3 nucleotides: TGTGCCAGTAGCCCCTCGAATGGCTATGGCTACACCTTC.

This clonotype was recorded many times. V is TRBV4-3 and J is TRBJ2-1; TRBD2 aligns across 11 bases. The germline gives CDR1 LGHNA, CDR2 YSLEER. The CDR3 sequence is 18 residues long. The junction had 15 bases not matched to a gene; V was cut back by 3 bases and J by 8 bases. In DNA, the CDR3 is TGCGCCAGCAGCCAGGGCCTGGCCCTAGCGGGAGGTTCGGATGAGCAGTTCTTC. Protein: CASSQGLALAGGSDEQFF.

The V and J genes are TRBV7-9 and TRBJ2-7; D possibly corresponds to TRBD2 (5 bases). Trimming took 5 bases from V and 2 from J, leaving 13 bases between them. CDR3 length: 14 residues. The germline CDR1 and CDR2 sequences are SEHNR and FQNEAQ (reference sequence). CDR3: CASSRSGRAYEQYF. Here the CDR3 DNA reads TGTGCCAGCAGCCGGTCGGGAAGGGCCTACGAGCAGTACTTC. Looking up the rest from reference TRBV7-9 and TRBJ2-7 gives the full variable domain: DTGVSQNPRHKITKRGQNVTFRCDPISEHNRLYWYRQTLGQGPEFLTYFQNEAQLEKSRLLSDRFSAERPKGSFSTLEIQRTEQGDSAMYLCASSRSGRAYEQYFGPGTRLTVT.

This clonotype was counted at least ten times. The J gene is TRBJ2-2, the V gene TRBV5-1, with no clear D. This CDR3 is 15 amino acids long. Germline lookup yields CDR1 SGHRS and CDR2 YFSETQ. The V end lost 4 bases, the J end lost 5 bases, and 15 bases lay between the germline ends. The CDR3 loop is CASSPSAGRTGELFF. CDR3 coding DNA: TGCGCCAGCAGCCCCTCGGCAGGTCGAACCGGGGAGCTGTTTTTT.

This clonotype was detected ten times or more. The rearrangement links TRBV6-2 or TRBV6-3 to TRBJ2-1, with TRBD1 as a possible D gene (6 bases). The CDR3 runs 17 residues. Trimming stripped 2 bases from V and 4 bases from J, with 18 bases between. The V gene's germline CDR1 is MNHEY and CDR2 SVGEGT. CDR3 nucleotide sequence: TGTGCCAGCAGTTACCCCCAAGGGAGAGGGGGATACAATGAGCAGTTCTTC. This codes for CASSYPQGRGGYNEQFF.

This clonotype was recorded many times. The rearrangement links TRBV3-1 to TRBJ2-7; a weak D match, TRBD1 (6 bases). This CDR3 is 15 amino acids long. CDR1 and CDR2 from the germline V gene are LGHDT and YNNKEL (reference sequence). V was cut by 2 bases and J by 2 bases, with 13 bases left in between. The CDR3 coding sequence is TGTGCCAGCAGCCAAAGACAGGTGCCCGCCTACGAGCAGTACTTC. This gives the protein CASSQRQVPAYEQYF.